Each of the 26 T cell receptor beta chains below was sequenced from the same sample in a study of glioma-infiltrating T cells after dendritic cell vaccination. Clones were read by immunoSEQ multiplex PCR, and TCRdb kept only the in-frame ones, dropping some. Of under 130,000 clones listed, around 91% are singletons. As for time point: after dendritic cell vaccination, including at tumor progression/relapse. The input for sequencing was blood, taken after dendritic cell vaccination. All receptors derive from a human donor with glioblastoma.

This chain uses TRBV11-2 with TRBJ2-2; TRBD2 might be the D (5 bases). Germline lookup yields CDR1 SGHAT and CDR2 FQNNGV. The CDR3 is 15 residues long. V dropped 0 bases and J dropped 5 bases, with 10 bases sitting between them. The CDR3 bases are TGTGCCAGCAGCTTAGACGGGATGGATACCGGGGAGCTGTTTTTT. It is translated as CASSLDGMDTGELFF.

The V call is TRBV7-3, the J call TRBJ2-5, with D tentatively TRBD2 (6 bases). Germline V gene lookup returns CDR1 SGHTA and CDR2 FQGTGA. CDR3 length: 15 residues. The V gene lost 5 bases and the J gene lost 3 bases, with 16 bases spanning the gap. The chain's CDR3 is CASSPAGGVKETQYF. The CDR3 DNA reads as TGTGCCAGCAGCCCCGCCGGCGGGGTAAAAGAGACCCAGTACTTC.

This chain uses TRBV12-5 with TRBJ1-1, with 10 bases that match TRBD1. The CDR3 is 12 amino acids. J gave up 10 bases and V 4 bases, and 3 bases lay outside the gene matches. Germline V lookup: CDR1 LGHNT, CDR2 FRNRAP. In DNA form, the CDR3 reads TGTGCTAGTGGTTATTGGGACAGGGGAGCTTTCTTT. Residues: CASGYWDRGAFF. The variable domain in full, completed from reference TRBV12-5 and TRBJ1-1, reads DARVTQTPRHKVTEMGQEVTMRCQPILGHNTVFWYRQTMMQGLELLAYFRNRAPLDDSGMPKDRFSAEMPDATLATLKIQPSEPRDSAVYFCASGYWDRGAFFGQGTRLTVV.

This clone was observed a single time. The chain carries TRBV11-2 and TRBJ1-5, with TRBD1 as a possible D gene (5 bases). CDR3 size: 14 residues. The germline CDR1 and CDR2 sequences are SGHAT and FQNNGV. The ends were cut back, 4 bases at V and 3 bases at J, with 10 bases in the middle. CDR3 nucleotides: TGTGCCAGCAGCTCAAGACAGAACAATCAGCCCCAGCATTTT. Translated: CASSSRQNNQPQHF. Full variable domain (missing parts from reference TRBV11-2 and TRBJ1-5): EAGVAQSPRYKIIEKRQSVAFWCNPISGHATLYWYQQILGQGPKLLIQFQNNGVVDDSQLPKDRFSAERLKGVDSTLKIQPAKLEDSAVYLCASSSRQNNQPQHFGDGTRLSIL.

This clone was seen once. The chain recombines TRBV9 with TRBJ2-7; perhaps TRBD2 as D (5 bases). In germline, CDR1 is SGDLS, CDR2 YYNGEE. Trimming stripped 4 bases from V and 2 bases from J, with 13 bases between. The CDR3 runs 14 residues. This CDR3 reads CASSPPDSAYEQYF. The CDR3 coding sequence is TGTGCCAGCAGCCCGCCGGACTCGGCCTACGAGCAGTACTTC.

V gene TRBV2 combines with J gene TRBJ2-6, with 10 bases fitting TRBD1. The CDR3 is made up of 16 amino acids. V shed 10 bases, J shed 0 bases, and the junction held 6 bases outside the gene matches. Germline lookup yields CDR1 SNHLY and CDR2 FYNNEI. The CDR3 loop reads CATTGGASSGANVLTF. The CDR3 bases are TGTGCCACGACAGGGGGCGCATCCTCTGGGGCCAACGTCCTGACTTTC.

Only a few counts were recorded for this clone. This chain uses TRBV6-4 with TRBJ2-2; TRBD2 agrees at 8 bases. V gave up 3 bases and J gave up 0 bases; unmatched junction bases: 0. CDR1 and CDR2 (germline): MRHNA, SNTAGT. The CDR3 is made up of 15 amino acids. CDR3 DNA: TGTGCCAGCAGTGAGCGGGGGGCGAACACCGGGGAGCTGTTTTTT. Its protein is CASSERGANTGELFF.

The genes are TRBV6-6 and TRBJ1-1; no firm D call. V lost 6 bases, J lost 9 bases, and 14 bases lay in between. CDR3 length: 12 amino acids. Per the germline V gene, CDR1 is MNHNY and CDR2 is SVGAGI (reference sequence). The CDR3 region is CASRGDKEQAFF. The CDR3 DNA reads TGTGCCAGCAGGGGTGACAAGGAACAAGCTTTCTTT.

V and J are TRBV11-3 and TRBJ2-7, with a tentative D call TRBD2 (5 bases). This CDR3 has 14 amino acids. Between the trimmed V and J ends, which lost 3 bases and 7 bases, there was a span of 16 bases. The germline gives CDR1 SGHNT, CDR2 YENEEA. The CDR3 region has the DNA TGTGCCAGCAGCTTGGGCCATCTGAAGCGGGAGCAGTACTTC. The encoded protein is CASSLGHLKREQYF.

This chain connects TRBV11-1 to TRBJ2-1; 9 bases line up with TRBD2. Per the germline V gene, CDR1 is SGHAT and CDR2 is FQDESV (reference sequence). CDR3 length: 16 residues. V gave up 0 bases and J gave up 6 bases; unmatched junction bases: 6. The CDR3 sequence is CASSLASGRPANEQFF. DNA for the CDR3: TGTGCCAGCAGCTTAGCGAGCGGGAGGCCCGCCAATGAGCAGTTCTTC.

This clone was counted a single time. The chain couples TRBV11-2 to TRBJ1-1; TRBD1 agrees at 7 bases. The germline gives CDR1 SGHAT, CDR2 FQNNGV. CDR3 length: 17 amino acids. V trimming: 0 bases; J trimming: 0 bases; junction bases outside the gene matches: 7. The CDR3 sequence: CASSLDNWGQLNTEAFF. CDR3 in DNA: TGTGCCAGCAGCTTAGATAATTGGGGACAGCTGAACACTGAAGCTTTCTTT.

The V and J genes are TRBV7-8 and TRBJ2-7; tentatively, D is TRBD1 (6 bases). The CDR3 runs to 16 residues. Germline lookup yields CDR1 SGHVS and CDR2 FQNEAQ. The V end was cut by 2 bases, the J end by 2 bases, with 16 bases between. CDR3 sequence (DNA): TGTGCCAGCAGCTTAACATTACAGGGATCCCCCTACGAGCAGTACTTC. This codes for CASSLTLQGSPYEQYF.

This CDR3 reads CASSQPGYSVQPQHF. The CDR3 nucleotides read TGCGCCAGCAGCCAACCAGGGTATTCGGTTCAGCCCCAGCATTTT. The chain recombines TRBV4-1 with TRBJ1-5, with D possibly TRBD1 on 5 matching bases. CDR3 size: 15 residues. Deletions cut 2 bases from V and 6 bases from J, with 14 bases between. Per the germline V gene, CDR1 is MGHRA and CDR2 is YSYEKL.

V is TRBV9 and J is TRBJ2-7; D is unclear. Trimming left V 0 bases short and J 6 bases short, with 13 bases between. Per the germline V gene, CDR1 is SGDLS and CDR2 is YYNGEE. The CDR3 length is 14 residues. CDR3 loop: CASSVAPSQVEQYF. For the CDR3, the DNA is TGTGCCAGCAGCGTAGCTCCCAGCCAGGTCGAGCAGTACTTC.

This chain connects TRBV5-1 to TRBJ2-1; 8 nucleotides agree with TRBD2. Trimming removed 6 bases from V and 8 bases from J; junction bases left unmatched: 10. Looked up from germline, CDR1 is SGHRS and CDR2 is YFSETQ. This CDR3 comprises 14 residues. The CDR3 loop reads CASKRSGSSDEQFF. CDR3 DNA: TGCGCCAGCAAAAGGAGCGGGAGCTCGGATGAGCAGTTCTTC.

The rearrangement joins TRBV11-1 to TRBJ2-5, with 13 bases matching TRBD2. The CDR3 has 15 amino acids. Losses at the gene ends were 6 bases for V and 5 bases for J; bases not matched to a gene: 6. The germline CDR1 and CDR2 sequences are SGHAT and FQDESV (reference sequence). CDR3 DNA: TGTGCCAGCAGTCCTAGGACTAGCGGGAGTGAGACCCAGTACTTC. Its protein product is CASSPRTSGSETQYF.

V gene TRBV6-6 combines with J gene TRBJ1-5; unclear D gene. The CDR3 extends over 13 amino acids. V was clipped by 6 bases and J by 4 bases, with 10 bases between them. Germline CDR1 is MNHNY and CDR2 is SVGAGI (reference sequence). CDR3 in amino acids: CASSGRENQPQHF. In nucleotides, the CDR3 is TGTGCCAGCAGCGGACGGGAAAATCAGCCCCAGCATTTT.

The chain has TRBV4-1 and TRBJ2-7; 9 bases line up with TRBD2. Germline loops: CDR1 MGHRA, CDR2 YSYEKL. This CDR3 region has 16 residues. V dropped 1 base and J dropped 4; count of bases not matched to a gene: 8. CDR3 loop: CASSQGPVSGSYEQYF. The CDR3 DNA reads TGCGCCAGCAGCCAAGGTCCGGTTAGCGGGAGTTACGAGCAGTACTTC.

J is TRBJ2-1 and V is TRBV19, with 8 nucleotides matching TRBD2. Trimming at V came to 1 base and at J to 3 bases, leaving 8 bases not matched to a gene. The germline gives CDR1 LNHDA, CDR2 SQIVND (reference sequence). CDR3 length equals 17 residues. CDR3 in amino acids: CASSIGTPAGGYNEQFF. The DNA of the CDR3 is TGTGCCAGTAGTATAGGAACCCCTGCGGGAGGCTACAATGAGCAGTTCTTC. Looking up the rest from reference TRBV19 and TRBJ2-1 gives the full variable domain: DGGITQSPKYLFRKEGQNVTLSCEQNLNHDAMYWYRQDPGQGLRLIYYSQIVNDFQKGDIAEGYSVSREKKESFPLTVTSAQKNPTAFYLCASSIGTPAGGYNEQFFGPGTRLTVL.

This clone showed up just once. V usage is TRBV4-2 and J usage is TRBJ2-5; 8 bases match TRBD2. The CDR3 consists of 14 residues. J was trimmed by 2 bases and V by 5 bases; bases with no gene match: 4. The germline gives CDR1 LGHNA, CDR2 YNFKEQ. The CDR3, as DNA: TGTGCCAGCAGCGTAGCGGGGCGTCAAGAGACCCAGTACTTC. Translation: CASSVAGRQETQYF.

This chain uses TRBV6-6 with TRBJ2-7; D might be TRBD2 (5 bases). The CDR3 has 16 residues. Trimming removed 10 bases at V and 4 bases at J, with 26 bases between. Germline V gene lookup returns CDR1 MNHNY and CDR2 SVGAGI (reference sequence). The CDR3 loop is CAISKSSVLRTYEQYF. As DNA, the CDR3 is TGTGCCATCTCCAAAAGCTCGGTTCTCCGGACTTACGAGCAGTACTTC.

Comment on this clone: This same CDR3 is encoded by further DNA sequences in the sample. The V and J genes are TRBV5-1 and TRBJ1-6; D might be TRBD1 (5 bases). In germline, CDR1 is SGHRS, CDR2 YFSETQ. The CDR3 is made up of 14 amino acids. Trimming shortened V by 4 bases and J by 10 bases, and 15 bases separated the two germline ends. CDR3 nucleotides: TGCGCCAGCAGCCACGAAGGGGCAAGATCACCCCTCCACTTT. Translation: CASSHEGARSPLHF.

The chain recombines TRBV4-1 with TRBJ2-5; D not certain. V was cut by 0 bases and J by 11 bases, with 10 bases left in between. The CDR3 has 12 residues. Germline CDR1 is MGHRA and CDR2 is YSYEKL. The CDR3 spells CASSQDGILQYF. For the CDR3, the DNA is TGCGCCAGCAGCCAAGACGGTATTTTGCAGTACTTC.

The chain links TRBV30 to TRBJ1-1; 9 nucleotides agree with TRBD1. CDR1 is GTSNPN, CDR2 SVGIG, per germline (reference sequence). The CDR3 sequence is 13 residues long. J gave up 6 bases and V 2 bases, and 4 bases lay outside the gene matches. CDR3 sequence: CAWSWDRDPEAFF. CDR3 DNA sequence: TGTGCCTGGAGTTGGGACAGGGACCCTGAAGCTTTCTTT. Variable domain in full (rest from reference TRBV30 and TRBJ1-1): SQTIHQWPATLVQPVGSPLSLECTVEGTSNPNLYWYRQAAGRGLQLLFYSVGIGQISSEVPQNLSASRPQDRQFILSSKKLLLSDSGFYLCAWSWDRDPEAFFGQGTRLTVV.

This clone was observed a handful of times. This chain uses TRBV19 with TRBJ1-1; no clear D. Germline assignment: CDR1 LNHDA and CDR2 SQIVND (reference sequence). The CDR3 has 14 residues. The V and J ends lost 2 bases and 1 base respectively, with 8 bases between them. The CDR3 is CASSIKQKNTEAFF. CDR3 sequence (DNA): TGTGCCAGTAGTATAAAACAGAAGAACACTGAAGCTTTCTTT.

The gene calls are TRBV25-1 and TRBJ1-3; weak D call: TRBD1 (5 bases). Trimming removed 6 bases from V and 0 bases from J, with 9 bases in between. The germline CDR1 and CDR2 sequences are MGHDK and SYGVNS. The CDR3 is 14 amino acids. The DNA for the CDR3 is TGTGCCAGCAGAGCTACAGGCTCTGGAAACACCATATATTTT. This gives the protein CASRATGSGNTIYF.